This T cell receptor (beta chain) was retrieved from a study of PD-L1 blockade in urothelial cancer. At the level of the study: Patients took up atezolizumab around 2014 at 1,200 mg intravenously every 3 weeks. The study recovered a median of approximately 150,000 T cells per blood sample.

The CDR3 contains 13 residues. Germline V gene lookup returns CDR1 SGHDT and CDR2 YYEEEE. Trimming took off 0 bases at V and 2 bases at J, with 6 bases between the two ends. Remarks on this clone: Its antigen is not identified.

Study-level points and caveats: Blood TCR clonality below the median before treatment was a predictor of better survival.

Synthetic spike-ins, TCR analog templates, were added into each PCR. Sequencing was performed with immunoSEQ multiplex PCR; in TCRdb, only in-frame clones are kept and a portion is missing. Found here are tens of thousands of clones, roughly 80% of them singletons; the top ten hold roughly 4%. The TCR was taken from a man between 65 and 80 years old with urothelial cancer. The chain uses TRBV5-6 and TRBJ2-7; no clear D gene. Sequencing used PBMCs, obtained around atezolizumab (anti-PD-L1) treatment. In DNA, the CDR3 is TGTGCCAGCAGCTTGGGCAGGACCTACGAGCAGTACTTC. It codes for CASSLGRTYEQYF.